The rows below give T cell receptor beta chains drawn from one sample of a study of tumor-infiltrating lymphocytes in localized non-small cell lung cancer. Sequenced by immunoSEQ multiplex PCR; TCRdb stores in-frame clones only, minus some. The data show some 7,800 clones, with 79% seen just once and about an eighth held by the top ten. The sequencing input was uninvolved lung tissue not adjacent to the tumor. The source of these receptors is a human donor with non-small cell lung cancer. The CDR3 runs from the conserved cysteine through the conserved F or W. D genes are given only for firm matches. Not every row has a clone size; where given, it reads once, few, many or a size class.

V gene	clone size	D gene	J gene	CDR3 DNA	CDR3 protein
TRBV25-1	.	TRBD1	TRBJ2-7	TGTGCCAGCAGTGACTTTGGGACAGGGGGCCTCGAGCAGTACTTC	CASSDFGTGGLEQYF
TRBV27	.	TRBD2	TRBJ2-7	TGTGCCAGCAGTTTTAGCCGTGAACTAGCGGGACGGGAGCAGTACTTC	CASSFSRELAGREQYF
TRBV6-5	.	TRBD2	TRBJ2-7	TGTGCCAGCAGTTTGGGACTAGAAGGTTACGAGCAGTACTTC	CASSLGLEGYEQYF
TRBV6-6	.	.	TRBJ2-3	TGTGCCAGCAGTTACTTGGGACCTAGCACAGATACGCAGTATTTT	CASSYLGPSTDTQYF
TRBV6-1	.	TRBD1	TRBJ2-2	TGTGCCAGCAGGGACAGGGGGAACACCGGGGAGCTGTTTTTT	CASRDRGNTGELFF
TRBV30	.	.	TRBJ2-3	TGTGCCTGGAGAGGGAGAGGGGCCTACACAGATACGCAGTATTTT	CAWRGRGAYTDTQYF
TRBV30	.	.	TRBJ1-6	TGTGCCTGGAGTGAACAGCCGTATAATTCACCCCTCCACTTT	CAWSEQPYNSPLHF
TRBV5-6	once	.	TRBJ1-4	TGTGCCAGCAAAGTCCAGGGGCTAGCAACTAATGAAAAACTGTTTTTT	CASKVQGLATNEKLFF
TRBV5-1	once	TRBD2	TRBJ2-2	TGCGCCAGCAGCTTGGTAAGCGGGAGGCGCACCGGGGAGCTGTTTTTT	CASSLVSGRRTGELFF
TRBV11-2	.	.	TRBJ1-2	TGTGCCAGCAGCCCAGACCCTAACTATGGCTACACCTTC	CASSPDPNYGYTF
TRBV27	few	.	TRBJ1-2	TGTGCCAGCAGTTCACCCAGACTTGGCTATGGCTACACCTTC	CASSSPRLGYGYTF
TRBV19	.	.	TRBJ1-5	TGTGCCAGTAGTATAGGGAGGAGGGGACAACAGCCCCAGCATTTT	CASSIGRRGQQPQHF
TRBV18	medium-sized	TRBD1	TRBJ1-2	TGTGCCAGCTCACTGGGAGCAGGGGGAAATGGCTACACCTTC	CASSLGAGGNGYTF
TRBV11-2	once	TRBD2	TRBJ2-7	TGTGCCAGCAGCTTAGATCAGGCGGGAGGGACCTACGAGCAGTACTTC	CASSLDQAGGTYEQYF
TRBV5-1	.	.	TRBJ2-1	TGCGCCAGCAGCGACAGCTACAATGAGCAGTTCTTC	CASSDSYNEQFF
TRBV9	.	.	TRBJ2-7	TGTGCCAGCAGCGTAGGAATGGGCAGTCCCTACGAGCAGTACTTC	CASSVGMGSPYEQYF
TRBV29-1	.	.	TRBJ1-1	TGCAGCGTTGAAAACCGCGGAGGGGGTCGAGAAGCTTTCTTT	CSVENRGGGREAFF
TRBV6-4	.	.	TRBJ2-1	TGTGCCAGCAGTGGCGGTAGTGAGCAGTTCTTC	CASSGGSEQFF
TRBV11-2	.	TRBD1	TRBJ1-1	TGTGCCAGCAGCTTAGAGGGGGGGACAGGGGAAGCTTTCTTT	CASSLEGGTGEAFF
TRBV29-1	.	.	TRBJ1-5	TGCAGCGTTGGGGGCAGGGATAGCAATCAGCCCCAGCATTTT	CSVGGRDSNQPQHF
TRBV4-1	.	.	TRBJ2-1	TGCGCCAGCAGCCAAGGGGCGCAAGGTCAATACAATGAGCAGTTCTTC	CASSQGAQGQYNEQFF
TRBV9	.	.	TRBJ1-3	TGTGCCAGCAGCGTAGATCATAGCTCTGGAAACACCATATATTTT	CASSVDHSSGNTIYF
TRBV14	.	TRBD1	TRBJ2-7	TGTGCCAGCAGCCCCCAAGGACAGGGCATCTACGAGCAGTACTTC	CASSPQGQGIYEQYF
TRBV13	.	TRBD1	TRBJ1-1	TGTGCCAGCAGCCGGACAGGGGAGGATTTCTTT	CASSRTGEDFF
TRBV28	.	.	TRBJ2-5	TGTGCCAGCAGTTTGCGGGGGCTCGGGGAAGAGACCCAGTACTTC	CASSLRGLGEETQYF
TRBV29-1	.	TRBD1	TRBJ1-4	TGCAGCGTTTCCGGGACAGGGGGTGAAAAACTGTTTTTT	CSVSGTGGEKLFF
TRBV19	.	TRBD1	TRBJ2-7	TGTGCCAGTATGGGACAGGGGGGAACCTACGAGCAGTACTTC	CASMGQGGTYEQYF
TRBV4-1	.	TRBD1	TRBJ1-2	TGCGCCAGCAGCCAAGAAGCACAGGGGGCTCGCTATGGCTACACCTTC	CASSQEAQGARYGYTF
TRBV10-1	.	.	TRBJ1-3	TGCGCCAGCAGTGAACAGGCCTCTGGAAACACCATATATTTT	CASSEQASGNTIYF
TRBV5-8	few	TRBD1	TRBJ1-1	TGTGCCAGCAGCTTAAGGGGGCTAGGAACTGAAGCTTTCTTT	CASSLRGLGTEAFF
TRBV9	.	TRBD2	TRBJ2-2	TGTGCCAGCAGCGTACATAGCGGGATGAACACCGGGGAGCTGTTTTTT	CASSVHSGMNTGELFF
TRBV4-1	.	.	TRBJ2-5	TGCGCCAGCAGCCGCCTACAGGTTAGAGAGACCCAGTACTTC	CASSRLQVRETQYF
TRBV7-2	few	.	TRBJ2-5	TGTGCCAGCAGCACGACTAGCCAAGAGACCCAGTACTTC	CASSTTSQETQYF
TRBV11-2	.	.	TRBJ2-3	TGTGCCAGCAGCTTAGGGTCAGGGGGCACAGATACGCAGTATTTT	CASSLGSGGTDTQYF
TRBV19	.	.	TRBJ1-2	TGTGCCAGTAGTATTACAACAGCAGAGGGCTACACCTTC	CASSITTAEGYTF
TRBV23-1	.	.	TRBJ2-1	TGCGCCAGCAGTCAAGCGCGGCCCAATCGGAACAATGAGCAGTTCTTC	CASSQARPNRNNEQFF
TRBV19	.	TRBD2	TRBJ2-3	TGTGCCAGTAGTAGCACGACTAGCGGGAGATTAACAGATACGCAGTATTTT	CASSSTTSGRLTDTQYF
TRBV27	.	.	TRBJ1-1	TGTGCCAGCAGTCGGGGGAACACTGAAGCTTTCTTT	CASSRGNTEAFF
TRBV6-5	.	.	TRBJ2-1	TGTGCCAGCAGTTACTCCCGGCAGGGTAACTATGAGCAGTTCTTC	CASSYSRQGNYEQFF
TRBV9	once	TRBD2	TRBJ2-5	TGTGCCAGCAGCGTCGGACTAGCGGGAGTAAGAGAGACCCAGTACTTC	CASSVGLAGVRETQYF
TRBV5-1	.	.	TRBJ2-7	TGCGCCAGCAGTCCATCAGGTGGGACGGCCTCCTACGAGCAGTACTTC	CASSPSGGTASYEQYF
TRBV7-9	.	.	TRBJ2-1	TGTGCCAGCAGCCGCCTCATGTACAATGAGCAGTTCTTC	CASSRLMYNEQFF
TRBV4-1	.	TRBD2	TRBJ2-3	TGCGCCAGCAGCCAAGAGCCAGCGGGACTGCTTGGAGATACGCAGTATTTT	CASSQEPAGLLGDTQYF
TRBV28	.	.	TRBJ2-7	TGTGCCAGCAGTTTGCGGGGAGCCTACGAGCAGTACTTC	CASSLRGAYEQYF
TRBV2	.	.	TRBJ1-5	TGTGCCAGCAGCTCCTCCGTGGCCTTTAGCAATCAGCCCCAGCATTTT	CASSSSVAFSNQPQHF
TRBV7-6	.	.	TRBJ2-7	TGTGCCAGCAGCTTAGCGCGGCAGGGATACGAGCAGTACTTC	CASSLARQGYEQYF
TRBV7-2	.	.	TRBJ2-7	TGTGCCAGCAGCACCCGGACAGACGAGCAGTACTTC	CASSTRTDEQYF
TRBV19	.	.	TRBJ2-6	TGTGCCACCACTCGGGGCTCTGGGGCCAACGTCCTGACTTTC	CATTRGSGANVLTF
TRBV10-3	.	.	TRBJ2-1	TGTGCCATCAGTGAAGGCCTCCCTTACTACAATGAGCAGTTCTTC	CAISEGLPYYNEQFF
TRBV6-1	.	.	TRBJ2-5	TGTGCCAGCAGTGTAGGTCTAGGAGGAGGGGAGACCCAGTACTTC	CASSVGLGGGETQYF
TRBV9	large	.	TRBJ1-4	TGTGCCAGCAGCCCTCGGACAGACGGGGATGAAAAACTGTTTTTT	CASSPRTDGDEKLFF
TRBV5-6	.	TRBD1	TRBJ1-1	TGTGCCAGCAGCTTACAGGGGAAGTGGGCTTTCTTT	CASSLQGKWAFF
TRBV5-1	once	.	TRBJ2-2	TGCGCCAGCAGCTCAGGCCCGCCGGAGGCCGGGGAGCTGTTTTTT	CASSSGPPEAGELFF
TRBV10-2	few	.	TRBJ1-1	TGCGCCAGCAGTGATTGGGACACTGAAGCTTTCTTT	CASSDWDTEAFF
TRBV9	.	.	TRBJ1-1	TGTGCCAGCAGCGTAGACCACAACACTGAAGCTTTCTTT	CASSVDHNTEAFF
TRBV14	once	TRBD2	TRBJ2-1	TGTGCCAGCAGCCCCGGACTAGCGGGAGGGTTCTGGGAGCAGTTCTTC	CASSPGLAGGFWEQFF
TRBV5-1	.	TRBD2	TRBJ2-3	TGCGCCAGCGGGACTAGCGGGGGCACAGATACGCAGTATTTT	CASGTSGGTDTQYF
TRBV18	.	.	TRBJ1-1	TGTGCCAGCTCACCCACGGGAGAGAACACTGAAGCTTTCTTT	CASSPTGENTEAFF
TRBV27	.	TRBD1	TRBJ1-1	TGTGCCAGCAGGGAGGACAGGGAGGCTGAAGCTTTCTTT	CASREDREAEAFF